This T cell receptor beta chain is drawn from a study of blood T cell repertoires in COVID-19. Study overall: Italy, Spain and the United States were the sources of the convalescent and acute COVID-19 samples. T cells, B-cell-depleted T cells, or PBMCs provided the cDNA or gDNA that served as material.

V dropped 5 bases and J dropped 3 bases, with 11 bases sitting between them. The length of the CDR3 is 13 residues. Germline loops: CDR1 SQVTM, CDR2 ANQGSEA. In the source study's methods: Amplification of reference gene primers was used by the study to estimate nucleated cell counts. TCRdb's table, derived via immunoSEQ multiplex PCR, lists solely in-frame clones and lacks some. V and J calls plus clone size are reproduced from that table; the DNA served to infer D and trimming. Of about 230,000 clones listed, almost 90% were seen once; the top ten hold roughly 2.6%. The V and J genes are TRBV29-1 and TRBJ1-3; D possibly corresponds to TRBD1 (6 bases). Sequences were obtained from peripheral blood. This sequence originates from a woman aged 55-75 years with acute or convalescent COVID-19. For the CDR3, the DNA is TGCAGCGTTACACAGGGCGGTGGAAACACCATATATTTT. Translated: CSVTQGGGNTIYF.